The table lists the clone carrying this T cell receptor beta chain with a few counts. This sample is drawn from a study of metastatic and nonmetastatic thyroid tumors. At the level of the study: Repertoires from malignant and benign thyroid patients were compared across blood and tumor or nodule tissue.

In the original processing: Built for papillary thyroid cancer, a distant-metastasis classifier drew on CDR3 differences across clinicopathological groups. TCRdb called clones again from the PCR reads with MiXCR. The V and J calls were not made by the authors but by TCRdb's processing. The sample shows roughly 89,000 clones, around 13% of them seen only once. Treatment of any kind had been given to no patient before thyroid surgery. Per germline, CDR1 SQVTM and CDR2 ANQGSEA. V was clipped by 4 bases and J by 6 bases; unmatched bases: 11. CDR3 length equals 16 residues. The receptor's source is a female donor with papillary thyroid cancer or a benign thyroid nodule (not recorded which). Some clones in this sample may be carry-over from other donors' samples. Sequencing used tumor tissue. The rearrangement links TRBV29-1 to TRBJ1-5, with 11 positions matching TRBD1. The CDR3 DNA sequence: TGCAGCGTTGCCCTAGGACAGGGGGCCCTCTGTCAGCCCCAGCATTTT. It specifies CSVALGQGALCQPQHF.